One and the same sample provided the 27 T cell receptor beta chains below, sequenced in a study of CD8+ T cells in alopecia areata. RNA, once extracted, was reverse transcribed into cDNA for use as the sequencing template. Generated by immunoSEQ multiplex PCR, the TCRdb table keeps only in-frame clones and is missing some. The sample contains 100,000 to 150,000 clones, approximately 58% of which appear only once. The sequences come from CD4+ T cells sorted from blood, collected at week 0. These receptors were obtained from a human donor with alopecia areata.

This clone has at least ten counts. The chain recombines TRBV6-6 with TRBJ2-7; D is unresolved. Looked up from germline, CDR1 is MNHNY and CDR2 is SVGAGI (reference sequence). V was pared by 0 bases and J by 0 bases, with 12 bases between. The CDR3 contains 16 residues. The CDR3 region has the DNA TGTGCCAGCAGTTACTCGGCCCCGGAGAACTCCTACGAGCAGTACTTC. The encoded protein is CASSYSAPENSYEQYF.

The chain combines TRBV27 with TRBJ2-7; 7 bases are shared with TRBD2. V dropped 5 bases and J dropped 8; count of bases not matched to a gene: 9. This CDR3 region has 13 residues. From germline, CDR1 is MNHEY and CDR2 SMNVEV (reference sequence). CDR3 in DNA: TGTGCCAGCAGTCTCCTGCCGGGAGGCAAGCAGTACTTC. This translates into CASSLLPGGKQYF.

The chain uses TRBV5-6 and TRBJ2-5; D remains ambiguous. Trimming removed 4 bases at V and 4 bases at J, with 11 bases between. CDR3 size: 13 residues. Germline V gives CDR1 SGHDT, CDR2 YYEEEE. CDR3 nucleotide sequence: TGTGCCAGCAGCCCGTCGTTCGGAGAGACCCAGTACTTC. It yields the protein CASSPSFGETQYF. The variable domain in full, with the rest retrieved from reference TRBV5-6 and TRBJ2-5, is DAGVTQSPTHLIKTRGQQVTLRCSPKSGHDTVSWYQQALGQGPQFIFQYYEEEERQRGNFPDRFSGHQFPNYSSELNVNALLLGDSALYLCASSPSFGETQYFGPGTRLLVL.

This clone was seen more than once but under ten times. The chain combines TRBV5-6 with TRBJ2-2; D is ambiguous. Germline V gene lookup returns CDR1 SGHDT and CDR2 YYEEEE. Deletions cut 2 bases from V and 4 bases from J, with 6 bases between. The CDR3 runs 13 residues. In DNA, the CDR3 is TGTGCCAGCAGCTTTTGGGGCACCGGGGAGCTGTTTTTT. It translates to CASSFWGTGELFF. The variable domain in full, with the rest retrieved from reference TRBV5-6 and TRBJ2-2, is DAGVTQSPTHLIKTRGQQVTLRCSPKSGHDTVSWYQQALGQGPQFIFQYYEEEERQRGNFPDRFSGHQFPNYSSELNVNALLLGDSALYLCASSFWGTGELFFGEGSRLTVL.

The chain uses TRBV25-1 and TRBJ1-1; unclear D gene. The CDR3 has 13 amino acids. V dropped 7 bases and J dropped 3 bases, with 12 bases sitting between them. Germline assignment: CDR1 MGHDK and CDR2 SYGVNS. The CDR3 protein is CASIPNWDTEAFF. The CDR3 DNA sequence: TGTGCCAGCATTCCTAATTGGGACACTGAAGCTTTCTTT. Based on the CDR3 plus reference TRBV25-1 and TRBJ1-1, the full variable domain is EADIYQTPRYLVIGTGKKITLECSQTMGHDKMYWYQQDPGMELHLIHYSYGVNSTEKGDLSSESTVSRIRTEHFPLTLESARPSHTSQYLCASIPNWDTEAFFGQGTRLTVV.

The chain joins TRBV7-2 to TRBJ2-3, with D tentatively TRBD1 or TRBD2 (6 bases each). V was trimmed by 4 bases and J by 5 bases, leaving 13 bases between them. The CDR3 runs to 14 residues. Germline V lookup: CDR1 SGHTA, CDR2 FQGNSA. The CDR3 DNA is TGTGCCAGCAGCTGGTACGAGGGGGGAGATACGCAGTATTTT. Translated: CASSWYEGGDTQYF.

This clone turned up a few times. The chain couples TRBV7-8 to TRBJ2-5; D is unresolved. The CDR3 consists of 11 residues. V lost 5 bases, J lost 6 bases, and 7 bases lay in between. The germline CDR1 and CDR2 sequences are SGHVS and FQNEAQ. The CDR3 here is CASSPQKTQYF. CDR3 coding DNA: TGTGCCAGCAGCCCACAAAAGACCCAGTACTTC.

The chain recombines TRBV10-3 with TRBJ2-3; 10 nucleotides align to TRBD2. The CDR3 extends over 14 amino acids. Trimming at V came to 10 bases and at J to 4 bases, leaving 8 bases not matched to a gene. Germline assignment: CDR1 ENHRY and CDR2 SYGVKD. CDR3 nucleotides: TGTGCCACCGTAAGCGGGGGGGCCGCAGATACGCAGTATTTT. Amino acids: CATVSGGAADTQYF.

The gene calls are TRBV25-1 and TRBJ1-2; 10 bases are a match to TRBD1. Germline lookup yields CDR1 MGHDK and CDR2 SYGVNS. The trim removed 4 bases at V and 6 bases at J, leaving 8 bases unmatched. This CDR3 is built from 15 residues. The CDR3 bases are TGTGCCAGCAGTGGCCGGGGACAGGGGAAGGATGGCTACACCTTC. Its protein is CASSGRGQGKDGYTF.

This clone was seen more than once but under ten times. CDR3 region: CATTFRESQAYGYTF. CDR3 coding DNA: TGTGCCACCACCTTCAGAGAGTCACAAGCCTATGGCTACACCTTC. V usage is TRBV2 and J usage is TRBJ1-2; no reliable D call. The germline V gene has CDR1 SNHLY and CDR2 FYNNEI. The CDR3 totals 15 residues. Trimming took 10 bases from V and 4 from J, leaving 22 bases between them. Using reference TRBV2 and TRBJ1-2 for the parts outside the CDR3, the full variable domain is EPEVTQTPSHQVTQMGQEVILRCVPISNHLYFYWYRQILGQKVEFLVSFYNNEISEKSEIFDDQFSVERPDGSNFTLKIRSTKLEDSAMYFCATTFRESQAYGYTFGSGTRLTVV.

The chain is built from TRBV19 and TRBJ2-7; maybe TRBD1 (5 bases). The germline V gene has CDR1 LNHDA and CDR2 SQIVND (reference sequence). Trimming cost V 5 bases and J 1 base, with 12 bases left between them. The CDR3 consists of 14 residues. In DNA, the CDR3 is TGTGCCAGTAGTCCGTCCCAGGGTTCCTACGAGCAGTACTTC. It encodes CASSPSQGSYEQYF.

The CDR3 nucleotides read TGTGCCAGCAGTGCTCAGGGGTCGGGCTCCTACGAGCAGTACTTC. As protein: CASSAQGSGSYEQYF. The chain links TRBV11-2 to TRBJ2-7; D is perhaps TRBD1 (6 bases). This CDR3 contains 15 residues. Trimming shortened V by 6 bases and J by 0 bases, and 15 bases separated the two germline ends. The V gene's germline CDR1 is SGHAT and CDR2 FQNNGV. The full variable domain, in which reference TRBV11-2 and TRBJ2-7 provide the parts outside the CDR3, is EAGVAQSPRYKIIEKRQSVAFWCNPISGHATLYWYQQILGQGPKLLIQFQNNGVVDDSQLPKDRFSAERLKGVDSTLKIQPAKLEDSAVYLCASSAQGSGSYEQYFGPGTRLTVT.

V and J are TRBV11-2 and TRBJ2-6; weak D call: TRBD1 (6 bases). V lost 2 bases and J 2 bases, leaving 7 bases between the germline ends. Germline V gene data show CDR1 as SGHAT and CDR2 as FQNNGV. The CDR3 extends over 15 amino acids. The CDR3 spells CASSLTGTGANVLTF. In DNA, the CDR3 is TGTGCCAGCAGCTTAACAGGGACTGGGGCCAACGTCCTGACTTTC.

The chain recombines TRBV27 with TRBJ2-3; D is possibly TRBD2 (5 bases). The CDR3 spans 14 residues. Looked up from germline, CDR1 is MNHEY and CDR2 is SMNVEV (reference sequence). The V end lost 5 bases, the J end lost 9 bases, and 18 bases lay between the germline ends. This CDR3 is CASSPTGPTGTQYF. The CDR3 nucleotides read TGTGCCAGCAGTCCGACGGGCCCCACGGGAACGCAGTATTTT.

The chain joins TRBV5-4 to TRBJ2-5; D may be TRBD1 or TRBD2 (5 bases each). CDR1 SGHNT and CDR2 YYREEE come from the germline V gene (reference sequence). This CDR3 comprises 15 residues. V lost 4 bases and J 1 base, leaving 14 bases between the germline ends. In DNA form, the CDR3 reads TGTGCCAGCAGCCCGATGGGACGGATCCAAGAGACCCAGTACTTC. Protein product: CASSPMGRIQETQYF. The variable domain in full, with the rest retrieved from reference TRBV5-4 and TRBJ2-5, is ETGVTQSPTHLIKTRGQQVTLRCSSQSGHNTVSWYQQALGQGPQFIFQYYREEENGRGNFPPRFSGLQFPNYSSELNVNALELDDSALYLCASSPMGRIQETQYFGPGTRLLVL.

The chain carries TRBV2 and TRBJ1-2; D gene uncertain. V dropped 4 bases and J dropped 0 bases, with 9 bases sitting between them. Germline V gene data show CDR1 as SNHLY and CDR2 as FYNNEI. This CDR3 is 14 amino acids long. CDR3 in amino acids: CASSGRLTNYGYTF. In nucleotides, the CDR3 is TGTGCCAGCAGTGGTCGCCTGACTAACTATGGCTACACCTTC.

The chain links TRBV29-1 to TRBJ2-3; TRBD1 aligns across 8 bases. CDR1 and CDR2 from the germline V gene are SQVTM and ANQGSEA. V shed 3 bases, J shed 2 bases, and the junction held 1 base outside the gene matches. This CDR3 is 13 amino acids long. CDR3 sequence: CSVDQGATDTQYF. CDR3 in DNA: TGCAGCGTTGACCAGGGGGCCACAGATACGCAGTATTTT.

V and J are TRBV29-1 and TRBJ2-5, with 8 nucleotides matching TRBD2. V shed 4 bases, J shed 9 bases, and the junction held 16 bases outside the gene matches. The CDR3 has 15 amino acids. CDR1 SQVTM and CDR2 ANQGSEA come from the germline V gene. Written as DNA, the CDR3 is TGCAGCGTTGCCGGGGGGGCAGGGGTAACAATGGCCCAGTACTTC. Translated, it gives CSVAGGAGVTMAQYF.

The V call is TRBV5-6, the J call TRBJ2-7; a weak D match, TRBD1 (6 bases). Germline CDR1 is SGHDT and CDR2 is YYEEEE. The V gene lost 0 bases and the J gene lost 5 bases, with 9 bases spanning the gap. The CDR3 has 13 amino acids. The CDR3: CASSLDRANEQYF. The CDR3 nucleotides are TGTGCCAGCAGCTTGGACAGGGCAAACGAGCAGTACTTC. Drawing the rest from reference TRBV5-6 and TRBJ2-7, the complete variable domain is DAGVTQSPTHLIKTRGQQVTLRCSPKSGHDTVSWYQQALGQGPQFIFQYYEEEERQRGNFPDRFSGHQFPNYSSELNVNALLLGDSALYLCASSLDRANEQYFGPGTRLTVT.

This clone was seen only a few times. This chain uses TRBV5-1 with TRBJ2-7; 8 bases line up with TRBD1. The CDR3 sequence is 18 residues long. The V gene end was trimmed by 2 bases and the J gene end by 9 bases; junction bases not matched to a gene: 22. Per the germline V gene, CDR1 is SGHRS and CDR2 is YFSETQ. The chain's CDR3 is CASSLRGPEGQGALRQYF. The CDR3 nucleotides read TGCGCCAGCAGCTTACGAGGGCCCGAGGGTCAGGGGGCTCTCCGGCAGTACTTC.

CDR3 nucleotide sequence: TGTGCCAGCAGCCCTGCGGTCTCCTACAATGAGCAGTTCTTC. This translates into CASSPAVSYNEQFF. J is TRBJ2-1 and V is TRBV7-3; no definite D call. Between the trimmed V and J ends, which lost 5 bases and 0 bases, there was a span of 8 bases. The CDR3 spans 14 residues. Germline values: CDR1 SGHTA, CDR2 FQGTGA.

The chain joins TRBV29-1 to TRBJ2-7; 7 bases match TRBD2. Germline V gene lookup returns CDR1 SQVTM and CDR2 ANQGSEA. This CDR3 has 13 residues. V dropped 4 bases and J dropped 3; count of bases not matched to a gene: 6. The CDR3 bases are TGCAGCGTTGGCGCGGGGGAGTTCTACGAGCAGTACTTC. This codes for CSVGAGEFYEQYF.

This clone appeared a few times. The V and J genes are TRBV7-2 and TRBJ2-5, with a tentative D call TRBD1 (7 bases). Germline V gene lookup returns CDR1 SGHTA and CDR2 FQGNSA. This CDR3 region has 15 residues. Trimming pared 1 base from V and 5 bases from J, leaving 14 bases between. The CDR3 DNA sequence: TGTGCCAGCAGCTTAGGGAGGGGGCCGTGGGAGACCCAGTACTTC. Encoded protein: CASSLGRGPWETQYF.

V and J are TRBV29-1 and TRBJ1-2; possible D gene TRBD1, 5 bases. The CDR3 has 13 amino acids. Germline CDR1 is SQVTM and CDR2 is ANQGSEA. The ends were cut back, 2 bases at V and 1 base at J, with 8 bases in the middle. The CDR3 region has the DNA TGCAGCGTTGAATCGGGGGTTAACTATGGCTACACCTTC. Amino acids: CSVESGVNYGYTF. Using reference TRBV29-1 and TRBJ1-2 for the parts outside the CDR3, the full variable domain is SAVISQKPSRDICQRGTSLTIQCQVDSQVTMMFWYRQQPGQSLTLIATANQGSEATYESGFVIDKFPISRPNLTFSTLTVSNMSPEDSSIYLCSVESGVNYGYTFGSGTRLTVV.

The chain combines TRBV29-1 with TRBJ1-1, with 7 bases that match TRBD1. V lost 6 bases and J lost 0; bases outside the gene matches: 4. Per germline, CDR1 SQVTM and CDR2 ANQGSEA. This CDR3 comprises 13 residues. The CDR3 protein is CSVGGTVNTEAFF. The CDR3, as DNA: TGCAGCGTCGGGGGGACAGTGAACACTGAAGCTTTCTTT.

Only a few counts were recorded for this clone. The rearrangement links TRBV4-1 to TRBJ1-2; TRBD1 aligns across 7 bases. The length of the CDR3 is 17 residues. Per the germline V gene, CDR1 is MGHRA and CDR2 is YSYEKL. V dropped 4 bases and J dropped 2; count of bases not matched to a gene: 13. The CDR3 loop reads CASSPLRRGLRNYGYTF. The CDR3, as DNA: TGCGCCAGCAGCCCCCTAAGAAGGGGGCTGAGGAACTATGGCTACACCTTC.

The V gene is TRBV21-1, the J gene TRBJ1-5. TRBV21-1 is a recognized pseudogene. The CDR3 consists of 13 residues. CDR3 bases: TGTGCCAGCACCCAGAAGGACGATCAGCCCCAGCATTTT. Its protein is CASTQKDDQPQHF.